The 21 T cell receptor beta chains listed next were all sequenced from one sample in a study of T cell repertoires in cytomegalovirus infection. Using its own MiXCR run on the reads, TCRdb lists one record per CDR3 protein. The data hold around 900,000 distinct CDR3 sequences, with around 29% observed a single time. These receptors have no known antigen. This specimen was cultured CD8+ T cells from PBMCs, taken from culture after CMV antigen stimulation. The receptor source for this set is a human donor in good health (CMV status not recorded). Some clones in this sample may be carry-over from other donors' samples.

CDR3 sequence reads: CASSALDTGMNTEAFF. The CDR3 DNA reads TGTGCCAGTAGTGCCTTGGATACGGGGATGAACACTGAAGCTTTCTTT. The chain joins TRBV6-2 or TRBV6-3 to TRBJ1-1; D gene ambiguous. CDR3 length equals 16 residues. Germline CDR1 MNHEY, CDR2 SVGEGT. Trimming removed 9 bases at V and 0 bases at J, with 20 bases between.

The V call is TRBV4-3, the J call TRBJ2-1; the match to TRBD1 covers 7 bases. The CDR3 contains 15 residues. Germline CDR1 LGHNA, CDR2 YSLEER. The J segment lost 6 bases and the V segment lost 0 bases, leaving 5 bases of the junction unmatched. CDR3 in DNA: TGCGCCAGCAGCCAAGATGGGAACAGGGGCAATGAGCAGTTCTTC. Translating it yields CASSQDGNRGNEQFF.

The chain uses TRBV19 and TRBJ2-2; 11 bases map to TRBD2. Germline-derived CDR1 and CDR2 are LNHDA and SQIVND (reference sequence). V lost 6 bases, J lost 2 bases, and 8 bases stayed unmatched. This CDR3 comprises 17 residues. CDR3 sequence (DNA): TGTGCCAGTAGGAGTACTAGCGGGGGACATAACACCGGGGAGCTGTTTTTT. It is translated as CASRSTSGGHNTGELFF.

The chain employs TRBV6-2 or TRBV6-3 and TRBJ2-3; a possible D gene is TRBD2 (5 bases). Deletions cut 7 bases from V and 6 bases from J, with 23 bases between. The CDR3 totals 16 residues. The germline V gene has CDR1 MNHEY and CDR2 SVGEGT. In DNA, the CDR3 is TGTGCCAGCACCTTTATCGCGGGCGCCGAACAGGATACGCAGTATTTT. Translated, it gives CASTFIAGAEQDTQYF.

The chain recombines TRBV19 with TRBJ1-1, with D perhaps matching TRBD1 (5 bases). V shed 1 base and J shed 5 bases, with 11 bases lying between them. Germline CDR1 reads LNHDA; CDR2 reads SQIVND (reference sequence). The CDR3 has 14 residues. The CDR3 loop is CASSIGRGTTEAFF. The CDR3 region has the DNA TGTGCCAGTAGTATAGGAAGGGGAACTACTGAAGCTTTCTTT. Full variable domain (missing parts from reference TRBV19 and TRBJ1-1): DGGITQSPKYLFRKEGQNVTLSCEQNLNHDAMYWYRQDPGQGLRLIYYSQIVNDFQKGDIAEGYSVSREKKESFPLTVTSAQKNPTAFYLCASSIGRGTTEAFFGQGTRLTVV.

The CDR3 DNA is TGTGCCATCCCCCGGGACGAACTGACAGATACGCAGTATTTT. It is translated as CAIPRDELTDTQYF. The rearrangement links TRBV19 to TRBJ2-3; TRBD1 or TRBD2 may be the D gene (5 bases each). From germline, CDR1 is LNHDA and CDR2 SQIVND (reference sequence). The CDR3 length is 14 residues. Trimming stripped 10 bases from V and 3 bases from J, with 17 bases between.

The CDR3 sequence is CASSEEWSPGGYTF. The CDR3 bases are TGTGCCAGCAGTGAAGAGTGGTCGCCAGGTGGCTACACCTTC. This sequence joins TRBV2 and TRBJ1-2; D gene uncertain. The length of the CDR3 is 14 residues. V was pared by 1 base and J by 7 bases, with 13 bases between. From germline, CDR1 is SNHLY and CDR2 FYNNEI.

CDR3 amino acids: CASSLGSGEQYV. Written as DNA, the CDR3 is TGTGCCAGCAGCCTTGGGTCGGGCGAGCAGTACGTC. V usage is TRBV7-9 and J usage is TRBJ2-7, with D unresolved. The V end lost 5 bases, the J end lost 6 bases, and 11 bases lay between the germline ends. The CDR3 length is 12 residues. The germline V gene has CDR1 SEHNR and CDR2 FQNEAQ (reference sequence).

The chain recombines TRBV7-3 with TRBJ2-2; D is ambiguous. The germline gives CDR1 SGHTA, CDR2 FQGTGA. V was cut by 2 bases and J by 2 bases, with 6 bases left in between. This CDR3 contains 14 residues. This CDR3 is CASSLRSNTGELFF. CDR3 bases: TGTGCCAGCAGCTTACGGAGCAACACCGGGGAGCTGTTTTTT.

This clonotype has more than one count but fewer than ten. The rearrangement joins TRBV15 to TRBJ1-1; D possibly corresponds to TRBD1 (5 bases). Looked up from germline, CDR1 is LNHNV and CDR2 is YYDKDF (reference sequence). V lost 5 bases and J 1 base, leaving 11 bases between the germline ends. CDR3 length: 14 amino acids. Here the CDR3 reads CATSRATENTEAFF. The CDR3, as DNA: TGTGCCACCAGCCGTGCGACAGAGAACACTGAAGCTTTCTTT.

In its sample, this clonotype was seen many times. The V call is TRBV7-2, the J call TRBJ2-5; D gene uncertain. This CDR3 is built from 13 residues. Trimming took 1 base from V and 4 from J, leaving 7 bases between them. Germline V gene lookup returns CDR1 SGHTA and CDR2 FQGNSA. The CDR3 sequence is CASSLGDGETQYF. Written as DNA, the CDR3 is TGTGCCAGCAGCTTAGGCGACGGAGAGACCCAGTACTTC.

The genes are TRBV7-9 and TRBJ2-7; 10 bases agree with TRBD1. The CDR3 extends over 16 amino acids. CDR1 is SEHNR and CDR2 is FQNEAQ in the germline V gene (reference sequence). V lost 5 bases to trimming and J lost 1 base; unmatched junction nucleotides: 8. This chain's CDR3 is CASSAVGQGDSYEQYF. The CDR3 coding sequence is TGTGCCAGCAGCGCCGTAGGACAGGGGGATTCCTACGAGCAGTACTTC.

This chain links TRBV6-6 with TRBJ1-1; maybe TRBD1 (5 bases). The CDR3 covers 17 residues. The germline CDR1 and CDR2 sequences are MNHNY and SVGAGI (reference sequence). V dropped 0 bases and J dropped 1 base, with 15 bases sitting between them. The CDR3 region is CASSYSGVWGKNTEAFF. CDR3 in DNA: TGTGCCAGCAGTTACTCCGGCGTGTGGGGGAAGAACACTGAAGCTTTCTTT.

Of note for this clonotype: This may be a read error: a much more frequent sequence differs by one nucleotide. This chain links TRBV7-6 with TRBJ2-3; D is undetermined. Germline V CDR1 and CDR2: SGHVS, FNYEAQ. CDR3 length equals 15 residues. The CDR3 DNA follows: TGTGCCAACAGCCCGACGAAAAGCGGCACAGATACGCAGTATTTT. This encodes CANSPTKSGTDTQYF.

This chain connects TRBV27 to TRBJ2-2; D gene unclear. The germline gives CDR1 MNHEY, CDR2 SMNVEV (reference sequence). This CDR3 contains 15 residues. V lost 8 bases to trimming and J lost 1 base, with 14 bases between them. The CDR3 spells CASRAALLNTGELFF. The DNA for the CDR3 is TGTGCCAGCCGCGCGGCACTGCTGAACACCGGGGAGCTGTTTTTT.

With respect to this clonotype: At one end, the junction sequence differs from germline, possibly due to a read error. The chain carries TRBV7-4 and TRBJ2-3, with 7 bases that match TRBD1. The CDR3 is 15 residues long. Germline V gene data show CDR1 as SGHVT and CDR2 as SQSDAQ. CDR3 sequence: CANSPGTVGTDTQYF. In DNA, the CDR3 is TGTGCCAACAGCCCCGGGACAGTGGGCACAGATACGCAGTATTTT. The variable domain in full, with the rest retrieved from reference TRBV7-4 and TRBJ2-3, is GAGVSQSPRYKVAKRGRDVALRCDSISGHVTLYWYRQTLGQGSEVLTYSQSDAQRDKSGRPSGRFSAERPERSVSTLKIQRTEQGDSAVYLCANSPGTVGTDTQYFGPGTRLTVL.

The genes are TRBV24-1 and TRBJ2-5; 7 bases line up with TRBD2. The CDR3 covers 16 residues. CDR1 KGHDR and CDR2 SFDVKD come from the germline V gene. J gave up 2 bases and V 4 bases, and 9 bases lay outside the gene matches. The CDR3 bases are TGTGCCACCAGTGAGGATCGGGACTACCCACAAGAGACCCAGTACTTC. This sequence encodes CATSEDRDYPQETQYF.

Only a few counts were recorded for this clonotype. The chain carries TRBV4-2 and TRBJ2-1, with TRBD1 as a possible D gene (5 bases). This CDR3 has 13 amino acids. Germline CDR1 is LGHNA and CDR2 is YNFKEQ. V was cut by 0 bases and J by 8 bases, with 8 bases left in between. CDR3 nucleotides: TGTGCCAGCAGCCAAGATGGGGCTCATGAGCAGTTCTTC. Residues: CASSQDGAHEQFF.

This clonotype has only a few counts. The rearrangement links TRBV7-9 to TRBJ2-3; the D gene is possibly TRBD1 (5 bases). The germline CDR1 and CDR2 sequences are SEHNR and FQNEAQ (reference sequence). The length of the CDR3 is 15 residues. Trimming shortened V by 0 bases and J by 5 bases, and 12 bases separated the two germline ends. The CDR3 nucleotides are TGTGCCAGCAGCTTAGCGTTAAGGGGCAGAGATACGCAGTATTTT. This gives the protein CASSLALRGRDTQYF. The variable domain in full, completed from reference TRBV7-9 and TRBJ2-3, reads DTGVSQNPRHKITKRGQNVTFRCDPISEHNRLYWYRQTLGQGPEFLTYFQNEAQLEKSRLLSDRFSAERPKGSFSTLEIQRTEQGDSAMYLCASSLALRGRDTQYFGPGTRLTVL.

Many counts were recorded for this clonotype. The V gene is TRBV7-2, the J gene TRBJ1-1; no definite D call. Germline CDR1 SGHTA, CDR2 FQGNSA. The V end was cut by 1 base, the J end by 9 bases, with 12 bases between. The CDR3 contains 13 residues. For the CDR3, the DNA is TGTGCCAGCAGCTTAGTTCTCCCAAGTCAAGCTTTCTTT. It is translated as CASSLVLPSQAFF.

The V call is TRBV10-3, the J call TRBJ1-1; D not resolved. Germline V gene sequence: CDR1 ENHRY, CDR2 SYGVKD. CDR3 length: 12 amino acids. V shed 10 bases and J shed 1 base, with 10 bases lying between them. The CDR3 reads CATREPNTEAFF. For the CDR3, the DNA is TGTGCCACCCGGGAACCGAACACTGAAGCTTTCTTT.